This TCR beta chain was obtained from a study of cytomegalovirus exposure and HLA in healthy donors (dated by TCRdb to 2015 to 2018). Study-wide context: An earlier analysis of approximately 550 of the donors reported 250 to 350 Gb of sequence data and some 120 million unique TCR beta sequences from 150 million to 200 million T cells. The later analysis used no new phenotypic data to find candidate immune exposures, relying instead on TCR beta sequences and their occurrence across donors. An earlier analysis of some 500 of the donors used high-throughput TCR beta sequencing to judge whether each TCR beta V gene segment behaved as functional or pseudogenic. The aim of the study was to test whether cataloging public T cell receptors could identify signatures of past pathogen exposure. Donor age, sex, ethnicity and CMV serostatus were compiled together with the repertoire data. Of the roughly 400 genotyped donors, about 80% fell in the genetic ancestry cluster associated with self-reported Caucasian donors. The study combined high-throughput TCR immunosequencing, statistical association of individual TCRs with disease status, and machine learning to predict cytomegalovirus infection status. Using immunosequencing, the study profiled T cell repertoires from 640 or so subjects and related those repertoires to cytomegalovirus serostatus. Across around 400 genotyped donors of the cohort, an average of approximately 200,000 unique TCR beta nucleotide sequences per donor were sequenced, and around 19% of those sequences were non-productive. Because of strong linkage in the cohort, five DR-DQ haplotypes were treated as single units for association and clustering. Around 300 gigabases of sequencing data and approximately 85 million unique TCR sequences were included in an early release covering several hundred HLA-typed donors. The number of donors typed differed by locus, with 629-630 for A, B, C, DRB1 and DQB1, approximately 500 for DQA1, 600 to 610 for DPA1, and 400 to 490 for DPB1. In a later genetic analysis, genome-wide SNP genotypes for 398 of the 666 donors were used, and that subset was treated as a discovery cohort. Along with the 666-subject first cohort, a separate validation cohort of more than 90 different subjects was used. A later analysis re-examined previously published TCR beta repertoires from 600 to 700 donors and added high-resolution HLA genotyping to investigate patterns of TCR occurrence. Class I and class II HLA loci were covered by the typing at four-digit resolution. All discovery cohort repertoires had been generated on a single sequencing platform.

V and J lose 4 bases and 4 bases, and a span of 24 bases separates them. For CDR1 and CDR2, the germline V gene lists SGHDN and FVKESK. The CDR3 runs 18 residues from the cysteine to the phenylalanine. The read is trimmed to its CDR3 DNA, 54 bases read in frame from base 1. In total, about 650 healthy bone marrow donors made up the cohort. Cohort members were all nominally healthy when sampled, although unrecorded immune exposures were likely present. The donor was CMV seronegative and belonged to the group of 350 to 400 seronegative cohort members. Each donor provided a peripheral blood sample, and peripheral blood mononuclear cells were used for TCR beta sequencing. The Qiagen DNeasy Blood Extraction Kit was used to extract genomic DNA from the blood cell samples. Points the paper makes about the study in general: Because counts were too low, 15 to 20 rarely observed V segments, including chromosome 9 orphons, were excluded from the earlier analysis of 587 of the donors. In a later genetic analysis, a missense DCLRE1C variant was associated with V-gene and J-gene trimming of TCR beta chains, and the association was replicated in an independent cohort. The classifier was reported to diagnose cytomegalovirus status with high specificity and sensitivity in both the original and validation cohorts. According to a later analysis, most CMV-associated TCR beta chains appeared to be HLA-restricted, and the HLA associations seemed to be driven largely by CMV exposure. Presence/absence analyses assumed roughly uniform sequencing depth across donors, an assumption that may not hold. In the study, around 150 TCR beta chains were listed as associated with cytomegalovirus. In vitro tests confirmed that a few of the cytomegalovirus-associated TCR beta chains recognize cytomegalovirus antigens. Only TCR beta chains were sequenced in this cohort, and the absence of alpha or paired-chain data limited detectable features. While some public TCRs were present in many individuals, most TCR sequences turned up only very rarely across donors. A later analysis reported that several top co-occurrence clusters appeared linked to parvovirus B19, influenza, CMV and Epstein-Barr virus. Because HLA typing was unavailable for some donors at each locus, only the typed subset was used in association tests. Linkage disequilibrium might explain the correlated functional status among segregating V segments, but an unknown experimental factor could not be ruled out. According to a later genetic analysis, donors in an Asian-associated ancestry cluster had fewer N-insertions in productive TCRs than the approximately 670-donor mean. Some IMGT-functional V segments, including TRBV6-2 and TRBV6-3, could not be distinguished by the 87-base-pair reads and were therefore excluded. CMV serostatus was the only immune exposure information available for the cohort. A further reported finding was that TCR beta sequences accurately predicted the HLA-A and HLA-B alleles for most subjects in the first cohort. The authors suggested that the approach could potentially be extended to other disease states and immunological phenotypes. Compared with equally common non-associated chains, HLA-associated TCR beta chains in a later analysis were more clonally expanded and had lower generation probabilities. In an earlier analysis of about 540 of the donors, most TCR beta V segments were observed in productive rearrangements about 87% or about 30% of the time, broadly matching IMGT annotations. A cluster of highly shared sequence variants was judged likely to represent a technical artifact of the sequencing pipeline. According to a later analysis, TCR association rates differed among HLA loci, with DRB1 alleles showing the most associated TCRs and HLA-C alleles showing the fewest. Strong co-occurrence of HLA alleles, especially DR and DQ, made assigning TCR associations to individual alleles difficult. A later analysis associated 16,951 TCR beta sequences with specific HLA alleles at a false discovery rate of 0.05.

Library generation was performed with the immunoSEQ multiplex PCR assay. For the multiplex PCR, a mixture combining 60 forward primers for TCR Vbeta segments and 13 reverse primers for TCR Jbeta segments was used. Amplification of the CDR3 region of rearranged TCR beta genes was performed with a multiplex PCR assay on genomic DNA. The Illumina HiSeq System was used to sequence the amplified TCR beta libraries as 87-base-pair reads. As for how the authors treated the data: A later analysis counted about 80 million unique TCR beta chains across the 666 repertoires, and around 9.9 million of these chains were shared by at least two donors. A nearest-neighbor algorithm error-corrected the raw reads and collapsed the reads into unique sequences, merging closely related sequences to remove PCR and sequencing errors. V, D and J gene segments were assigned by aligning CDR3 sequences to IMGT reference sequences. For a sequence to be retained, a match of at least six nucleotides was required to both a V gene segment and a J gene segment. A rearrangement counted as productive if the CDR3 had no stop codons and remained in frame with V and J, and every other rearrangement counted as non-productive. Following IMGT convention, CDR3 was defined as the stretch from the second conserved V-encoded cysteine to the conserved J-encoded phenylalanine. The earlier analysis of some 540 of the donors excluded any sequence lacking an unambiguous match to a single V gene segment. An earlier analysis of fewer than 750 of the donors called V segments functional above 56.7% productive rearrangements and segregating when the between-donor standard deviation exceeded 5%. A statistical classification framework was developed to diagnose cytomegalovirus status using the catalog of TCR beta chain sequences. In a later analysis, TCR nucleotide sequences were compared against IMGT/GENE-DB human TR gene sequences so that V and J genes could be assigned. The TCRdist pipeline was used in a later analysis to assign CDR3 sequences and most-parsimonious VDJ recombination scenarios. In a later analysis, each TCR beta chain was defined by its CDR3 amino acid sequence together with its V-gene family, and reads lacking a unique V-gene family were excluded. To address suspected cross-contamination and a sequencing artifact, a later analysis removed some 620 highly shared, low-generation-probability nucleotide sequences. For each public chain, a later analysis derived a clonal expansion index from normalized ranks of inferred template counts within each repertoire. In a later analysis, generation probabilities were computed using a VDJ recombination model fitted to out-of-frame rearrangements, and the results were checked against IGoR. In a later analysis, TCR-TCR, TCR-HLA and TCR-CMV co-occurrence was scored with hypergeometric tests, and a repertoire-size bias correction was applied to TCR pairs. False discovery rates were estimated in a later analysis by permuting HLA or CMV assignments 20 times. A later analysis grouped co-occurring TCRs with DBSCAN, adding TCRdist sequence similarity when clustering within HLA-allele-positive subsets. Repertoires with fewer than 30,000 or more than 120,000 public chains were left out of co-occurrence clustering, as were about 5 repertoires with anomalous nucleotide sharing. TCRdb holds this immuneACCESS table with in-frame rearrangements only. Some clones are missing; in checked studies, unresolved V genes explain under half, and the rest has no known cause. V, J and clone size derive from that table, while D and trimming were established from the DNA sequence. The sample data list roughly 120,000 clones, and nearly 80% of these were observed just once. The ten largest clonotypes hold 1% to 1.5% of the sample.

With respect to this clone: Its antigen specificity is not known. The record has no base qualities; no much larger clone is one base away.

Sequences were obtained from PBMCs. The source of this sequence is a woman in her twenties or thirties in good health and CMV-seronegative. The chain is made from TRBV14 and TRBJ2-3; the D segment could be TRBD2, given 5 matching bases. The nucleotides are TGTGCCAGCAGCCCCGGGCCGGAGCTAGCTACTATCCCAGATACGCAGTATTTT. Translated, it reads CASSPGPELATIPDTQYF.